These 22 T cell receptor beta chains were sequenced from one sample in a study of T cells in Graves' hyperthyroidism and ophthalmopathy (dated by TCRdb to the late 2010s). The library was generated by multiplex PCR. Sequencer: Illumina HiSeq 2000. The TCR beta CDR3 regions were amplified from the RNA transcripts. For the first round of RT-PCR on the TCR CDR3, the HTBI primer set was used together with the Qiagen OneStep RT-PCR kit. TCRdb trimmed the raw reads at Q25, called clones with MiXCR and kept productive beta chains. Every entry covers one CDR3 protein and lists the most common genes and DNA from its rows. This sample gives 530,000 or so distinct CDR3 sequences in total; approximately 17% of them show up just once. 17% of the sample is held by the ten biggest clonotypes. Sequencing was carried out using blood. Every receptor here comes from a woman younger than 30 with Graves' ophthalmopathy.

The chain joins TRBV18 to TRBJ2-5; 8 nucleotides match TRBD1. The CDR3 contains 17 residues. Germline loops: CDR1 KGHSH, CDR2 LQKENI. V was clipped by 0 bases and J by 7 bases; unmatched bases: 13. Written as DNA, the CDR3 is TGTGCCAGCTCACCACCGGTTTCCAGGGGGCGCATAGGGACCCAGTACTTC. It is translated as CASSPPVSRGRIGTQYF.

This clonotype was observed many times. This sequence joins TRBV2 and TRBJ2-2; tentatively, D is TRBD1 (5 bases). Germline-derived CDR1 and CDR2 are SNHLY and FYNNEI. Trimming took 4 bases from V and 6 from J, leaving 12 bases between them. The CDR3 totals 14 residues. Here the CDR3 DNA reads TGTGCCAGCAGTGTGCCAGGGAAACCCGGGGAGCTGTTTTTT. It specifies CASSVPGKPGELFF.

The chain couples TRBV20-1 to TRBJ2-3; TRBD2 agrees at 7 bases. Losses at the gene ends were 6 bases for V and 4 bases for J; bases not matched to a gene: 10. Per germline, CDR1 DFQATT and CDR2 SNEGSKA (reference sequence). This CDR3 has 14 residues. This CDR3 is CSARRGGAPDTQYF. The CDR3 nucleotides are TGCAGTGCGCGACGGGGAGGGGCCCCAGATACGCAGTATTTT.

In this sample, this clonotype turned up many times. V usage is TRBV20-1 and J usage is TRBJ2-5; a weak D match, TRBD2 (5 bases). This CDR3 is 13 amino acids long. V was trimmed by 6 bases and J by 4 bases, leaving 15 bases between them. Germline V gives CDR1 DFQATT, CDR2 SNEGSKA (reference sequence). In DNA, the CDR3 is TGCAGTGCGATCGGGGTAGTTACAGAGACCCAGTACTTC. It codes for CSAIGVVTETQYF.

This clonotype has more than one count but fewer than ten. J is TRBJ2-7 and V is TRBV7-9; maybe TRBD2 (6 bases). V was trimmed by 1 base and J by 3 bases, leaving 10 bases between them. This CDR3 region has 14 residues. Germline CDR1 and CDR2: SEHNR and FQNEAQ (reference sequence). CDR3 sequence: CASSLDRGIYEQYF. CDR3 sequence (DNA): TGTGCCAGCAGCTTAGATCGGGGGATCTACGAGCAGTACTTC. Using reference TRBV7-9 and TRBJ2-7 for the parts outside the CDR3, the full variable domain is DTGVSQNPRHKITKRGQNVTFRCDPISEHNRLYWYRQTLGQGPEFLTYFQNEAQLEKSRLLSDRFSAERPKGSFSTLEIQRTEQGDSAMYLCASSLDRGIYEQYFGPGTRLTVT.

This clonotype turned up a few times. The chain links TRBV3-1 to TRBJ2-1, with 7 bases matching TRBD1. Germline V gene sequence: CDR1 LGHDT, CDR2 YNNKEL (reference sequence). This CDR3 contains 14 residues. The trim removed 3 bases at V and 9 bases at J, leaving 8 bases unmatched. CDR3 protein: CASSQKTGVGEQFF. CDR3 bases: TGTGCCAGCAGCCAGAAAACAGGGGTCGGTGAGCAGTTCTTC.

The table lists this clonotype with many counts. The rearrangement links TRBV27 to TRBJ2-3; the D call may be TRBD1 or TRBD2 (5 bases each). The CDR3 contains 15 residues. Germline loops: CDR1 MNHEY, CDR2 SMNVEV (reference sequence). Trimming removed 2 bases at V and 5 bases at J, with 14 bases between. CDR3 DNA sequence: TGTGCCAGCAGTTTAGCCGGGACCCCCCTAGATACGCAGTATTTT. It specifies CASSLAGTPLDTQYF.

This clonotype showed up many times. The rearrangement links TRBV11-3 to TRBJ2-1; TRBD2 agrees at 7 bases. V gave up 1 base and J gave up 10 bases; unmatched junction bases: 4. The CDR3 loop spans 13 amino acids. CDR1 and CDR2 (germline): SGHNT, YENEEA. The CDR3 spells CASSLAGGREQFF. In DNA form, the CDR3 reads TGTGCCAGCAGCTTAGCGGGAGGCAGGGAGCAGTTCTTC.

In its sample, this clonotype was seen many times. The chain couples TRBV7-2 to TRBJ2-3; D not certain. Trimming shortened V by 1 base and J by 1 base, and 6 bases separated the two germline ends. This CDR3 comprises 14 residues. Germline CDR1 and CDR2: SGHTA and FQGNSA. The CDR3 spells CASSLDQGTDTQYF. CDR3 bases: TGTGCCAGCAGCTTAGATCAGGGCACAGATACGCAGTATTTT.

This clonotype appeared many times. The CDR3 DNA reads as TGTGCCAGCTGCGCGACAGGGAGCGACAAGCAGTTCTTC. Protein product: CASCATGSDKQFF. The V gene is TRBV18, the J gene TRBJ2-1; the match to TRBD1 covers 7 bases. J was trimmed by 11 bases and V by 7 bases; bases with no gene match: 11. The CDR3 loop spans 13 amino acids. Germline V gene sequence: CDR1 KGHSH, CDR2 LQKENI. Full variable domain (outside the CDR3, taken from reference TRBV18 and TRBJ2-1): NAGVMQNPRHLVRRRGQEARLRCSPMKGHSHVYWYRQLPEEGLKFMVYLQKENIIDESGMPKERFSAEFPKEGPSILRIQQVVRGDSAAYFCASCATGSDKQFFGPGTRLTVL.

V usage is TRBV5-1 and J usage is TRBJ2-1, with 10 bases lining up with TRBD1. From germline, CDR1 is SGHRS and CDR2 YFSETQ. V shed 3 bases, J shed 0 bases, and the junction held 6 bases outside the gene matches. This CDR3 has 17 residues. The CDR3 DNA reads TGCGCCAGCAGCTCCAGGACAGGGGGTAGCTCCTACAATGAGCAGTTCTTC. Protein product: CASSSRTGGSSYNEQFF.

The V gene is TRBV5-8, the J gene TRBJ2-1; D may be TRBD1 or TRBD2 (5 bases each). Germline V CDR1 and CDR2: SGHTS, YDEGEE. V lost 0 bases and J 9 bases, leaving 19 bases between the germline ends. The CDR3 is 16 residues long. The CDR3 sequence: CASSLGGVRSQGEQFF. Written as DNA, the CDR3 is TGTGCCAGCAGCTTGGGAGGGGTTAGGTCTCAGGGTGAGCAGTTCTTC.

There are many counts of this clonotype. The CDR3 here is CASSTAIPSGRAHEQYF. Here the CDR3 DNA reads TGTGCCAGCAGCACCGCGATTCCTAGCGGGAGGGCCCACGAGCAGTACTTC. The chain is built from TRBV7-2 and TRBJ2-7, with TRBD2 matching over 12 bases. The V gene's germline CDR1 is SGHTA and CDR2 FQGNSA. J lost 5 bases, V lost 5 bases, and 13 bases had no gene match. The CDR3 covers 17 residues.

This clonotype was detected a few times. This chain connects TRBV5-1 to TRBJ2-1; D not certain. The V and J ends lost 0 bases and 0 bases respectively, with 10 bases between them. The V gene's germline CDR1 is SGHRS and CDR2 YFSETQ. The CDR3 is 16 amino acids. CDR3 in DNA: TGCGCCAGCAGCTTGGCGGAACTTAGCTCCTACAATGAGCAGTTCTTC. Translating it yields CASSLAELSSYNEQFF.

V is TRBV20-1 and J is TRBJ1-1; a weak D match, TRBD1 (6 bases). V lost 0 bases and J lost 0, with 11 bases in between. This CDR3 has 15 amino acids. Germline CDR1 DFQATT, CDR2 SNEGSKA (reference sequence). CDR3: CSARDRRGMNTEAFF. The CDR3 bases are TGCAGTGCTAGAGACCGCAGGGGAATGAACACTGAAGCTTTCTTT.

This clonotype was recorded at least ten times. V usage is TRBV7-9 and J usage is TRBJ2-7; 8 positions agree with TRBD2. V dropped 5 bases and J dropped 5; count of bases not matched to a gene: 11. CDR1 is SEHNR, CDR2 FQNEAQ, per germline (reference sequence). The CDR3 extends over 15 amino acids. This CDR3 is CASSPKREMWNEQYF. The DNA of the CDR3 is TGTGCCAGCAGCCCTAAGCGGGAGATGTGGAACGAGCAGTACTTC.

This clonotype has ten or more counts. The V and J genes are TRBV3-1 and TRBJ1-1; the D gene is possibly TRBD1 (6 bases). Trimming removed 2 bases at V and 5 bases at J, with 12 bases between. The CDR3 sequence is 14 residues long. CDR1 is LGHDT and CDR2 is YNNKEL in the germline V gene (reference sequence). The DNA for the CDR3 is TGTGCCAGCAGCCAACAGGGGAGAGGGACTGAAGCTTTCTTT. Translating gives CASSQQGRGTEAFF.

This clonotype was counted between two and nine times. The genes are TRBV2 and TRBJ2-7, with unresolved D. V was trimmed by 6 bases and J by 4 bases, leaving 10 bases between them. The CDR3 spans 12 residues. Germline V gene lookup returns CDR1 SNHLY and CDR2 FYNNEI. CDR3 bases: TGTGCCAGCAGGGTACCTGGGTACGAGCAGTACTTC. Translated: CASRVPGYEQYF. Combining the CDR3 with reference TRBV2 and TRBJ2-7 gives the whole variable domain EPEVTQTPSHQVTQMGQEVILRCVPISNHLYFYWYRQILGQKVEFLVSFYNNEISEKSEIFDDQFSVERPDGSNFTLKIRSTKLEDSAMYFCASRVPGYEQYFGPGTRLTVT.

This clonotype was detected many times. The chain carries TRBV14 and TRBJ1-2, with D possibly being TRBD1 (6 bases). The V end was cut by 4 bases, the J end by 4 bases, with 19 bases between. The germline CDR1 and CDR2 sequences are SGHDN and FVKESK. This CDR3 is 16 amino acids long. The DNA of the CDR3 is TGTGCCAGCAGCCCAAACTTCGGGGGGCTAGGCTATGGCTACACCTTC. Residues: CASSPNFGGLGYGYTF.

The chain links TRBV19 to TRBJ1-3; the D is unclear. Per germline, CDR1 LNHDA and CDR2 SQIVND (reference sequence). Trimming shortened V by 7 bases and J by 0 bases, and 16 bases separated the two germline ends. The CDR3 is 16 amino acids. CDR3 loop: CASTEDRLYSGNTIYF. Here the CDR3 DNA reads TGTGCCAGTACGGAGGATAGGCTTTACTCTGGAAACACCATATATTTT.

The table lists this clonotype with many counts. One end of the junction is discordant with germline, which a read error may explain. J is TRBJ2-1 and V is TRBV2; D gene unclear. Germline V gene sequence: CDR1 SNHLY, CDR2 FYNNEI. This CDR3 spans 15 amino acids. In nucleotides, the CDR3 is TGTGCCGGCAGTGTGCACGAGACATCCCCCAATGAGCAGTTCTTC. It yields the protein CAGSVHETSPNEQFF.

V is TRBV5-1 and J is TRBJ2-2, with 14 bases lining up with TRBD2. Germline CDR1 reads SGHRS; CDR2 reads YFSETQ. This CDR3 region has 17 residues. V was pared by 3 bases and J by 5 bases, with 6 bases of the junction left unmatched. In DNA, the CDR3 is TGCGCCAGCAGCTGGGGACTAGCGGGAGAGCGGACCGGGGAGCTGTTTTTT. It translates to CASSWGLAGERTGELFF.